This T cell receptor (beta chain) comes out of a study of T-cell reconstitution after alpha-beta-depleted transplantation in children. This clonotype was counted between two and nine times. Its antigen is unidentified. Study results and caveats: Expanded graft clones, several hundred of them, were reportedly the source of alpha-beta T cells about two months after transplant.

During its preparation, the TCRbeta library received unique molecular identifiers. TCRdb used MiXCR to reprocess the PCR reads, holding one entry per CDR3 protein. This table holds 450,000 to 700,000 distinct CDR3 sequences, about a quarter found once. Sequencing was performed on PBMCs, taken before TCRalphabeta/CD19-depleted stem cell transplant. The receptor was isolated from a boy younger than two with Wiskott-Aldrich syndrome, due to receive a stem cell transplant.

The CDR3 region is CSASLRGGNTEAFF. As DNA, the CDR3 is TGCAGTGCTAGTCTTCGGGGGGGAAACACTGAAGCTTTCTTT. This sequence joins TRBV20-1 and TRBJ1-1; TRBD1 might be the D (5 bases). The CDR3 has 14 amino acids. Deletions cut 3 bases from V and 2 bases from J, with 13 bases between. Germline assignment: CDR1 DFQATT and CDR2 SNEGSKA (reference sequence).